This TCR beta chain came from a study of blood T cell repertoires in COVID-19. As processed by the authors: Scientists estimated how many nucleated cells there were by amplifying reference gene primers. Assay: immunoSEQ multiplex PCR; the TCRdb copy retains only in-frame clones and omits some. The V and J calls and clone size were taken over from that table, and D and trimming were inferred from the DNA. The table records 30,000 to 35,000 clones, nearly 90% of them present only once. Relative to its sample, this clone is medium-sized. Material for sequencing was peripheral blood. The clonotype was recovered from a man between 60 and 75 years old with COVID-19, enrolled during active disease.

CDR3 sequence reads: CASSIPSGTGLGEQYF. CDR3 DNA: TGTGCCAGTAGTATTCCATCCGGGACAGGGCTAGGCGAGCAGTACTTC. The chain uses TRBV19 and TRBJ2-7; 9 bases map to TRBD1. V shed 3 bases and J 6 bases; nucleotides not matched to a gene: 12. CDR1 and CDR2 from the germline V gene are LNHDA and SQIVND (reference sequence). The CDR3 is 16 residues long.